The entry below gives a single TCR beta chain sequence along with its context. Some clones are missing from TCRdb's copy, which holds only in-frame ones; the method was immunoSEQ multiplex PCR. The clone table shows just under 10,000 clones, with the ten largest holding approximately 1.2%. This sample is drawn from a study of synovial regulatory T cells in juvenile arthritis. The CDR3 is 14 amino acids. A DNA sequence was not provided. Germline-derived CDR1 and CDR2 are MRHNA and SNTAGT. The rearrangement links TRBV6-4 to TRBJ2-1. This clonotype originated in a donor aged 2-30 years with juvenile idiopathic arthritis. Sample: Treg cells from blood. Subset noted: remaining (HLA-DR-negative) circulating blood Treg cells. This CDR3 reads CASSEVTSYNEQFF.